Here is one T cell receptor beta chain with its context. The antigen remains unidentified. This sample stems from a study of T cells in localized non-small cell lung cancer. Assay: immunoSEQ multiplex PCR; the TCRdb copy retains only in-frame clones and omits some. The table has tens of thousands of clones, approximately 80% seen once. Study conclusions and caveats: There was higher T cell clonality in uninvolved adjacent lung than in tumor, and it was highest there.

The source of this sequence is a female donor of 60 years or more with stage I lung adenocarcinoma. This material consisted of peripheral blood, taken before any cancer treatment.

CDR3: CASSLRTTPGTGELFF. For the CDR3, the DNA is TGTGCCAGCAGCTTACGGACTACCCCTGGCACCGGGGAGCTGTTTTTT. The chain has TRBV7-2 and TRBJ2-2, with D tentatively TRBD2 (6 bases). This CDR3 spans 16 amino acids. V lost 2 bases and J lost 4, with 14 bases in between. The germline V gene encodes CDR1 SGHTA and CDR2 FQGNSA.